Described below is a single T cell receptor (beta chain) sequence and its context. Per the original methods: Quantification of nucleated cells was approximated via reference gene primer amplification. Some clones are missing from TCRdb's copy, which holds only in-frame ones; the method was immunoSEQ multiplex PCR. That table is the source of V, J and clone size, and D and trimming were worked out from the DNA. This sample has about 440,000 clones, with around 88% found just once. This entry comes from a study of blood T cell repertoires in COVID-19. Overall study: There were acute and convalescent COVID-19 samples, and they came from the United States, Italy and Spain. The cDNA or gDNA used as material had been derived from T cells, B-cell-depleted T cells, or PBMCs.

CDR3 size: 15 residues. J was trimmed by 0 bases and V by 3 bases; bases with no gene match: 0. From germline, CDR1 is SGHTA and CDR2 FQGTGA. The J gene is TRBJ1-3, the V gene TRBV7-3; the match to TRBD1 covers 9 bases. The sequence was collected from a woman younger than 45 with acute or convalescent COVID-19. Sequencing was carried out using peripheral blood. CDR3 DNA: TGTGCCAGCAGCTTGACAGGGGGCTCTGGAAACACCATATATTTT. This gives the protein CASSLTGGSGNTIYF.